The clone carrying this T cell receptor beta chain was observed a single time. The V and J ends lost 5 bases and 6 bases respectively, with 14 bases between them. Germline CDR1 SGHDT, CDR2 YYEEEE. CDR3 length equals 13 residues. Generated by immunoSEQ multiplex PCR, the TCRdb table keeps only in-frame clones and is missing some. The sample includes fewer than 150,000 clones, 93% seen only once; the top ten take roughly 0.87%. The record originates from a study of T cell responses to AZD1222 COVID-19 vaccine. The material sequenced was peripheral blood, taken on day 0 of AZD1222 vaccination. The sequence was collected from an adult in good health. The chain is built from TRBV5-6 and TRBJ1-2; D remains unclear. The CDR3 protein is CASRGISVDGYTF. The DNA of the CDR3 is TGTGCCAGCAGGGGGATATCAGTTGATGGCTACACCTTC.